The rows below give T cell receptor beta chains drawn from one sample of a study of blood T cell repertoires in COVID-19. Generated by immunoSEQ multiplex PCR, the TCRdb table keeps only in-frame clones and is missing some. The repertoire holds roughly 300,000 clones, with more than 85% as singletons. Sequenced: PBMCs or T cells enriched from blood (not recorded which). The receptor set was obtained from a woman in her thirties who had recovered from COVID-19. Each CDR3 is given with its conserved first and last residue. The D gene is left open where the match is weak. Clone size is shown for a subset of rows, as once, few, many or a class of expanded clone.

J gene: TRBJ2-7; clone size: NA; D gene: TRBD1; V gene: TRBV2; CDR3 protein: CANRGQGHEQYF; CDR3 DNA: TGTGCCAACAGGGGGCAAGGCCACGAGCAGTACTTC
J gene: TRBJ1-2; clone size: NA; D gene: NA; V gene: TRBV13; CDR3 protein: CASSSLQAYGYTF; CDR3 DNA: TGTGCCAGCAGCTCGCTCCAGGCCTATGGCTACACCTTC
J gene: TRBJ2-1; clone size: NA; D gene: TRBD2; V gene: TRBV19; CDR3 protein: CASSTLAGGPYEQFF; CDR3 DNA: TGTGCCAGTAGCACACTAGCGGGAGGGCCCTATGAGCAGTTCTTC
J gene: TRBJ2-7; clone size: once; D gene: TRBD2; V gene: TRBV5-1; CDR3 protein: CASRVVLAGSYEQYF; CDR3 DNA: TGCGCCAGCAGAGTGGTGTTAGCGGGATCCTACGAGCAGTACTTC
J gene: TRBJ1-1; clone size: NA; D gene: NA; V gene: TRBV29-1; CDR3 protein: CSGGASNTEAFF; CDR3 DNA: TGCAGCGGGGGGGCCAGTAACACTGAAGCTTTCTTT
J gene: TRBJ2-7; clone size: NA; D gene: NA; V gene: TRBV28; CDR3 protein: CASSLHRGGNEQYF; CDR3 DNA: TGTGCCAGCAGTTTACACAGGGGAGGTAACGAGCAGTACTTC
J gene: TRBJ2-5; clone size: NA; D gene: NA; V gene: TRBV18; CDR3 protein: CASSPRQEETQYF; CDR3 DNA: TGTGCCAGCTCACCGCGGCAAGAAGAGACCCAGTACTTC
J gene: TRBJ2-5; clone size: NA; D gene: NA; V gene: TRBV6-5; CDR3 protein: CASSPTRTRKETQYF; CDR3 DNA: TGTGCCAGCAGCCCAACCCGTACTAGAAAAGAGACCCAGTACTTC
J gene: TRBJ2-7; clone size: NA; D gene: NA; V gene: TRBV29-1; CDR3 protein: CSVLNRSRDEQYF; CDR3 DNA: TGCAGCGTTCTTAATCGGTCCAGGGACGAGCAGTACTTC
J gene: TRBJ1-4; clone size: NA; D gene: TRBD1; V gene: TRBV28; CDR3 protein: CASSLGSWDRLFF; CDR3 DNA: TGTGCCAGCAGTCTGGGATCCTGGGACAGACTGTTTTTT
J gene: TRBJ2-2; clone size: NA; D gene: TRBD2; V gene: TRBV24-1; CDR3 protein: CATRPNSGAVGELFF; CDR3 DNA: TGTGCCACCCGACCAAATAGCGGGGCGGTCGGGGAGCTGTTTTTT
J gene: TRBJ1-1; clone size: NA; D gene: NA; V gene: TRBV3-1/TRBV3-2; CDR3 protein: CASSQVDSTEAFF; CDR3 DNA: TGTGCCAGCAGCCAAGTCGATAGCACTGAAGCTTTCTTT
J gene: TRBJ1-3; clone size: NA; D gene: NA; V gene: TRBV7-2; CDR3 protein: CASSLAAETPLYF; CDR3 DNA: TGTGCCAGCAGCTTAGCAGCGGAAACCCCCCTATATTTT
J gene: TRBJ1-5; clone size: NA; D gene: TRBD1; V gene: TRBV19; CDR3 protein: CASSTTGGGQPQHF; CDR3 DNA: TGTGCCAGTAGTACTACAGGGGGAGGTCAGCCCCAGCATTTT
J gene: TRBJ2-2; clone size: NA; D gene: NA; V gene: TRBV4-3; CDR3 protein: CASSQLRTTGELFF; CDR3 DNA: TGCGCCAGCAGCCAATTAAGAACTACCGGGGAGCTGTTTTTT
J gene: TRBJ2-1; clone size: NA; D gene: TRBD2; V gene: TRBV5-1; CDR3 protein: CASSNNAGGITYNEQFF; CDR3 DNA: TGCGCCAGCAGTAACAATGCGGGAGGGATTACCTACAATGAGCAGTTCTTC
J gene: TRBJ2-3; clone size: NA; D gene: TRBD2; V gene: TRBV15; CDR3 protein: CATSSLAESTDTQYF; CDR3 DNA: TGTGCCACCAGCAGCCTAGCGGAGAGCACAGATACGCAGTATTTT
J gene: TRBJ1-2; clone size: few; D gene: NA; V gene: TRBV4-1; CDR3 protein: CASSQDQDIPYGYTF; CDR3 DNA: TGCGCCAGCAGCCAAGATCAGGACATCCCCTATGGCTACACCTTC
J gene: TRBJ2-6; clone size: once; D gene: TRBD1; V gene: TRBV7-8; CDR3 protein: CASSLRPTGPGANVLTF; CDR3 DNA: TGTGCCAGCAGCTTAAGGCCGACAGGGCCTGGGGCCAACGTCCTGACTTTC
J gene: TRBJ1-1; clone size: NA; D gene: TRBD1; V gene: TRBV28; CDR3 protein: CASSFWDSVRQNTEAFF; CDR3 DNA: TGTGCCAGCAGTTTCTGGGACAGTGTGAGACAGAACACTGAAGCTTTCTTT
J gene: TRBJ2-3; clone size: NA; D gene: TRBD2; V gene: TRBV18; CDR3 protein: CASSLTRTSGTQDTQYF; CDR3 DNA: TGTGCCAGCTCACTCACCAGGACTAGCGGGACGCAAGATACGCAGTATTTT
J gene: TRBJ2-3; clone size: NA; D gene: NA; V gene: TRBV5-4; CDR3 protein: CASSLGSDYSDTQYF; CDR3 DNA: TGTGCCAGCAGCCTTGGTAGTGACTACAGTGATACGCAGTATTTT
J gene: TRBJ2-1; clone size: NA; D gene: NA; V gene: TRBV7-9; CDR3 protein: CASSRDSYSYNEQFF; CDR3 DNA: TGTGCCAGCAGTCGGGACTCCTACTCCTACAATGAGCAGTTCTTC
J gene: TRBJ2-1; clone size: few; D gene: TRBD2; V gene: TRBV3-1/TRBV3-2; CDR3 protein: CASSQGLISGRPEQFF; CDR3 DNA: TGTGCCAGCAGCCAAGGGCTGATCAGCGGGAGACCTGAGCAGTTCTTC
J gene: TRBJ2-4; clone size: NA; D gene: NA; V gene: TRBV4-2; CDR3 protein: CASSQFLPPEYF; CDR3 DNA: TGTGCCAGCAGCCAATTCCTCCCTCCTGAGTACTTC
J gene: TRBJ2-5; clone size: NA; D gene: NA; V gene: TRBV27; CDR3 protein: CASSPRAYQETQYF; CDR3 DNA: TGTGCCAGCAGTCCCAGGGCGTACCAAGAGACCCAGTACTTC
J gene: TRBJ1-1; clone size: NA; D gene: TRBD1; V gene: TRBV10-2; CDR3 protein: CASSGWSGTGGLEAFF; CDR3 DNA: TGCGCCAGCAGTGGTTGGTCCGGGACAGGGGGCCTTGAAGCTTTCTTT